This TCR beta chain came from a study of blood T cell repertoires in COVID-19. Germline V gene lookup returns CDR1 DFQATT and CDR2 SNEGSKA (reference sequence). The CDR3 is 11 amino acids. Sequencing was performed with immunoSEQ multiplex PCR; in TCRdb, only in-frame clones are kept and a portion is missing. This sample has 60,000 to 80,000 clones, with approximately 85% found just once. Sequenced: peripheral blood. The rearrangement uses TRBV20-1 and TRBJ2-7; TRBD2 agrees at 14 bases. This sequence originates from a human donor in a cohort sampled during active COVID-19. The CDR3 region is CSARGLAGASV. The CDR3 DNA is TGCAGTGCTAGGGGACTAGCGGGGGCCTCAGTC.